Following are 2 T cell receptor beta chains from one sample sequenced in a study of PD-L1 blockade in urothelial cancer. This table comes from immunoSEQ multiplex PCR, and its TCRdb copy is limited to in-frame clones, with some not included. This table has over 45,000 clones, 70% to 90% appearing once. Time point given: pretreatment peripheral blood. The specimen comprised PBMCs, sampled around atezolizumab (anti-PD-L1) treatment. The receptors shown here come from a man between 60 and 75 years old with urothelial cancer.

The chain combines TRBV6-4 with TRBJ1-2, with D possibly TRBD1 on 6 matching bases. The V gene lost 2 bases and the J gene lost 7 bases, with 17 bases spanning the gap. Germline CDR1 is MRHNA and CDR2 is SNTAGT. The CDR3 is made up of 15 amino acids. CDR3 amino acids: CASSDPPTGGSGYTF. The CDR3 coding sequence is TGTGCCAGCAGTGACCCACCTACGGGGGGCTCTGGCTACACCTTC.

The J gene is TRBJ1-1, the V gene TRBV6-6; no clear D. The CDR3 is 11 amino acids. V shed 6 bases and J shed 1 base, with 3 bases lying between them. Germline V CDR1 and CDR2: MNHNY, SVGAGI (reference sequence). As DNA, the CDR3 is TGTGCCAGCAGCGGGAACACTGAAGCTTTCTTT. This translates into CASSGNTEAFF.